The source of this T cell receptor (beta chain) is a study of T cells expressing NK-cell markers (TCRdb year 2020). A note on the overall study: TCR beta-chain repertoires were profiled in sorted CD3+CD56+NKG2C+, CD3+CD56+NKG2C- and CD3+CD56-NKG2C+ T-cell subsets from about 8 donors. The libraries were sequenced on Illumina HiSeq 2000/2500, MiSeq or NextSeq, producing 2 x 150 bp reads. The study sequenced eight donors, all healthy volunteers chosen at random: three men and five women. Seven of the eight sequenced donors were HCMV-seropositive and one was HCMV-seronegative.

To determine HCMV serostatus, a commercial ELISA kit was used to detect HCMV-specific IgG in serum. Peripheral blood mononuclear cells were isolated from blood by Ficoll density gradient centrifugation. Details on this clonotype: Its recognized antigen is unknown.

The study at large found these results: In six donors, the dominant CD3+CD56+NKG2C+ clonotypes ranked among the top 10 CD8+ clonotypes, making up roughly 1.0-8% of CD8+ T cells. Whether the expanded NKG2C-expressing T cell clones were specific for HCMV antigens remained unclear. Those dominant clonotypes were again the most abundant among CD3+CD56-NKG2C+ cells in four donors, at about 28.3-65%.

The sequencer was an Illumina HiSeq 2000. The TCR beta cDNA libraries were made using 5'RACE template switching, a step that added both a universal primer site and unique molecular identifiers. Priming for cDNA synthesis came from the TCR beta constant segment, and two successive PCR amplification steps followed. Per the source publication's procedure: MIGEC was used to demultiplex reads and group the reads by UMI, and MiTCR was used to assemble and quantify clonotypes. To exclude erroneous sequences, only TCR cDNA sequences supported by at least two reads were retained. The tcR package was used for downstream repertoire analysis, and clonotypes were matched between fractions using CDR3 nucleotide sequence together with V segment. VDJmatch was used to annotate antigen specificity against VDJdb, with one amino acid substitution in CDR3 permitted. TCRdb reprocessed the reads and assigns one entry to each CDR3 protein sequence, leaving out DNA. It is TCRdb's table, rather than the study itself, that gives the V and J calls and clone size. This sample's records show 300,000 to 500,000 distinct CDR3 sequences. Around 10% of the sample is held by the ten biggest clonotypes.

Inclusive of the bounding cysteine and phenylalanine, the CDR3 is 13 residues long. This entry has no DNA. Sequences were obtained from blood T cells: a sorted CD56 or NKG2C T cell subset, CD4+ or CD8+ T cells, or bulk PBMC T cells (not recorded which). Rearrangement joined TRBV12-3 or TRBV12-4 to TRBJ2-2. This receptor was obtained from a woman in her 50s in good health. Donor details come from another sample of the same person, matched by shared clones. The CDR3 sequence is CASSKIPTGELFF.